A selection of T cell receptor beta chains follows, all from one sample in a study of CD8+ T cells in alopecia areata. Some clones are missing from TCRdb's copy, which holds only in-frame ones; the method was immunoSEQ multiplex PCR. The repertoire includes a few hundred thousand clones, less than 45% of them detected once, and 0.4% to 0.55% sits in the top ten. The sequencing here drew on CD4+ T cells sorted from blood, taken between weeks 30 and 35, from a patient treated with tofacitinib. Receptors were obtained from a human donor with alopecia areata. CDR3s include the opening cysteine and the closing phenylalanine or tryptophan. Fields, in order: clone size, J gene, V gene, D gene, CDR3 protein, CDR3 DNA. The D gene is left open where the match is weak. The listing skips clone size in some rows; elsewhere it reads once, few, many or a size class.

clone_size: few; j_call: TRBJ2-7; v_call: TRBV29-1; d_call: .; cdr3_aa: CSVARGARYSYEQYF; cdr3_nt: TGCAGCGTTGCCAGGGGTGCAAGGTACTCCTACGAGCAGTACTTC
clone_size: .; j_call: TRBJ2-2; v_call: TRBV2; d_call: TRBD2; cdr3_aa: CASRLTSGNTGELFF; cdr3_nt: TGTGCCAGCAGGCTCACTAGCGGGAACACCGGGGAGCTGTTTTTT
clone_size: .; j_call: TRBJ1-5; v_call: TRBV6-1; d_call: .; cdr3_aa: CASSLNLNQPQHF; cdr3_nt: TGTGCCAGCAGTCTTAACCTTAATCAGCCCCAGCATTTT
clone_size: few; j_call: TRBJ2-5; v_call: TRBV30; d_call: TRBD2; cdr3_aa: CAWTTTSVETQYF; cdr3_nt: TGTGCCTGGACTACTACTAGCGTAGAGACCCAGTACTTC
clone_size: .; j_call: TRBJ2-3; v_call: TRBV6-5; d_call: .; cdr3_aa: CASRAGEWDLGTQYF; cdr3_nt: TGTGCCAGCAGGGCCGGGGAGTGGGACCTGGGCACGCAGTATTTT
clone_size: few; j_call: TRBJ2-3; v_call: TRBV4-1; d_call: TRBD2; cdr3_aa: CASSQDSPPWGGGETDTQYF; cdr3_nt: TGCGCCAGCAGCCAAGATTCGCCCCCCTGGGGCGGGGGGGAGACAGATACGCAGTATTTT
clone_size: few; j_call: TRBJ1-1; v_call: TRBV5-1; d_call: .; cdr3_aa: CASSPQASMSNTEAFF; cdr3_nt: TGCGCCAGCAGCCCTCAGGCCAGTATGTCGAACACTGAAGCTTTCTTT
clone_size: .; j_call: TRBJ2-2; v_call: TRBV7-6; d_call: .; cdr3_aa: CASSLDLRDKGLSGELFF; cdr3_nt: TGTGCCAGCAGCTTAGATTTGAGGGACAAGGGGCTCTCCGGGGAGCTGTTTTTT
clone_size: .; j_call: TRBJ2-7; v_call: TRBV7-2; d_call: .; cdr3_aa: CASSFDRGAYEQYF; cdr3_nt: TGTGCCAGCAGCTTTGACCGCGGGGCCTACGAGCAGTACTTC
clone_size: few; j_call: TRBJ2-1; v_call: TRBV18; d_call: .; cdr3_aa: CASSPQKDNEQFF; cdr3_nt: TGTGCCAGCTCACCACAAAAGGACAATGAGCAGTTCTTC
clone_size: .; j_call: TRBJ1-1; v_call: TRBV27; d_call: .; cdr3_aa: CASRSSPEAFF; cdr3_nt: TGTGCCAGCAGGTCCTCACCCGAAGCTTTCTTT
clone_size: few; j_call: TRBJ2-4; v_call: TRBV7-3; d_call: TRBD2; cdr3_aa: CASSERLAGVKNIQYF; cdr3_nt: TGTGCCAGCAGCGAACGACTAGCGGGGGTAAAAAACATTCAGTACTTC
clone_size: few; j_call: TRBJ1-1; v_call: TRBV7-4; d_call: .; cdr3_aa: CASSLKGGAEAFF; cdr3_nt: TGTGCCAGCAGCTTAAAAGGGGGGGCTGAAGCTTTCTTT
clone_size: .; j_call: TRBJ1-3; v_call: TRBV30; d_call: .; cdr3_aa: CAWSVQGNTIYF; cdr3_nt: TGTGCCTGGAGTGTACAAGGAAACACCATATATTTT
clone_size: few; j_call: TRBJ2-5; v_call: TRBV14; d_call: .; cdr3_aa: CASSRGTDREAQYF; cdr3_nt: TGTGCCAGCAGCCGAGGAACCGACAGAGAGGCCCAGTACTTC
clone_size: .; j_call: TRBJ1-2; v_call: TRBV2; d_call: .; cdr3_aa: CASSDRDPLYGYTF; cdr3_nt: TGTGCCAGCAGTGATCGGGATCCCCTTTATGGCTACACCTTC
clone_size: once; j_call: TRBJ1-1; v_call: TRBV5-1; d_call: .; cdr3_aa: CASSYLDNMNTEAFF; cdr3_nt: TGCGCCAGCAGTTATTTAGACAACATGAACACTGAAGCTTTCTTT
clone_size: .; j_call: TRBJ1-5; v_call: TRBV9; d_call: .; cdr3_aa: CASSYTSGQPQHF; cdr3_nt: TGTGCCAGCAGCTATACCTCCGGTCAGCCCCAGCATTTT
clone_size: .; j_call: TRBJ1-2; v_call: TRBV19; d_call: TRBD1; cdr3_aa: CASSDRVRQTNYGYTF; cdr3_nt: TGTGCCAGTAGCGACAGGGTCCGCCAGACTAACTATGGCTACACCTTC
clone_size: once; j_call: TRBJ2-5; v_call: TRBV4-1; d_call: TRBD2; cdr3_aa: CASSQPTSGAETQYF; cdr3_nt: TGCGCCAGCAGCCAACCGACTAGCGGGGCCGAGACCCAGTACTTC
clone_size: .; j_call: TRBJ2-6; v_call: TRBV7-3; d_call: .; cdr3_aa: CASSPDLNVLTF; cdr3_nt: TGTGCCAGCAGCCCGGATCTCAACGTCCTGACTTTC
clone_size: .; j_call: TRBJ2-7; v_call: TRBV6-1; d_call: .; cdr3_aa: CASRLQTFSSYEQYF; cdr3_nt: TGTGCCAGCAGGCTTCAGACGTTTAGCTCCTACGAGCAGTACTTC
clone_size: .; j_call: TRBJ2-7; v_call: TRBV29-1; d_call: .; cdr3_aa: CSGGHRGYEQYF; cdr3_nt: TGCAGCGGGGGACATCGGGGGTACGAGCAGTACTTC
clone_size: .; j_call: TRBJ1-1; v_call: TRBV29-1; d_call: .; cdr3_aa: CSGGESGRNTEAFF; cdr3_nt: TGCAGCGGTGGGGAGTCGGGTCGAAACACTGAAGCTTTCTTT
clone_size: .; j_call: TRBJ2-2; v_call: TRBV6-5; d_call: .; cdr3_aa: CASRGLNTGELFF; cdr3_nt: TGTGCCAGCAGGGGACTGAACACCGGGGAGCTGTTTTTT
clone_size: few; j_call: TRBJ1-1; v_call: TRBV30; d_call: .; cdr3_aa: CAWSSRQTFF; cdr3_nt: TGTGCCTGGAGTTCGCGACAAACTTTCTTT
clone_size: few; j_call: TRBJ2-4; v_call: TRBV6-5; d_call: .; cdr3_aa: CASSVKGQGIQYF; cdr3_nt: TGTGCCAGCAGTGTGAAGGGCCAGGGGATTCAGTACTTC
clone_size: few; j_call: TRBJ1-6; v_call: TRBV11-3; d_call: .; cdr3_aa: CASSSTSSPLHF; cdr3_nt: TGTGCCAGCAGCTCAACTAGTTCACCCCTCCACTTT
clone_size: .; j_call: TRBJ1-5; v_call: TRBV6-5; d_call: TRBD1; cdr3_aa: CASSWTGVGNQPQHF; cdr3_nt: TGTGCCAGCAGCTGGACAGGGGTAGGGAATCAGCCCCAGCATTTT
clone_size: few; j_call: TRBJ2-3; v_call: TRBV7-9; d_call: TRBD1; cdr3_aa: CASSSNTRGSTDTQYF; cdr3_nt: TGTGCCAGCAGTTCCAATACCAGGGGGAGCACAGATACGCAGTATTTT
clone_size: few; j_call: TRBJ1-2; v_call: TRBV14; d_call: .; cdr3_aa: CASSQDIGNYGYTF; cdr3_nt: TGTGCCAGCAGCCAAGATATAGGGAACTATGGCTACACCTTC
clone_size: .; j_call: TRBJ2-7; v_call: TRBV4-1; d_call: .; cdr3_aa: CASSQARERAYEQYF; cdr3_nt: TGCGCCAGCAGCCAAGCGAGGGAAAGAGCCTACGAGCAGTACTTC
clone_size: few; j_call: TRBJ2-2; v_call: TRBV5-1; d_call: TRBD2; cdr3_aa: CASSVAAGVGTGELFF; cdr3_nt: TGCGCCAGCAGCGTTGCGGCGGGAGTGGGAACCGGGGAGCTGTTTTTT
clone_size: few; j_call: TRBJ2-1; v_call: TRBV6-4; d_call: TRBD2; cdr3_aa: CASSEREGDNEQFF; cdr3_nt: TGTGCCAGCAGTGAACGGGAGGGCGACAATGAGCAGTTCTTC
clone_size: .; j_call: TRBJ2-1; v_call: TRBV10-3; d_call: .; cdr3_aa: CAISATGDEQFF; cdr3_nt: TGTGCCATCAGTGCTACTGGGGATGAGCAGTTCTTC
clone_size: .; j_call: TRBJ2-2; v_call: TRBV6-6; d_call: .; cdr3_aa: CASSRGQEGAGELFF; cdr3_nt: TGTGCCAGCAGTCGTGGGCAGGAGGGCGCCGGGGAGCTGTTTTTT
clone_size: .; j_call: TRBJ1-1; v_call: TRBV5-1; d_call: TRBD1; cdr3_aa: CASSPAGTANTEAFF; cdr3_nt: TGCGCCAGCAGCCCCGCCGGGACAGCTAACACTGAAGCTTTCTTT
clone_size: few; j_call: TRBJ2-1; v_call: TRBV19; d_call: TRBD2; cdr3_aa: CASSLNPGTSGWNEQFF; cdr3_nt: TGTGCCAGTAGTCTCAACCCCGGGACTAGCGGTTGGAATGAGCAGTTCTTC
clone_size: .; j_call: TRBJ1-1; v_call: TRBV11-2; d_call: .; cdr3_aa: CASSLAGPGTAFF; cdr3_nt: TGTGCCAGCAGCTTAGCTGGCCCTGGGACAGCTTTCTTT
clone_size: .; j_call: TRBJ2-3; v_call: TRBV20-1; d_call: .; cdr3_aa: CSAPSADTQYF; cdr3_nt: TGCAGTGCCCCTAGCGCAGATACGCAGTATTTT
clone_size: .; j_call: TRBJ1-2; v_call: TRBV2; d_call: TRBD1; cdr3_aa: CASILGQAYGYTF; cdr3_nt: TGTGCCAGCATCTTGGGACAGGCTTATGGCTACACCTTC
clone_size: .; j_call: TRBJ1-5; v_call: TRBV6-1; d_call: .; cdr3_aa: CASSDRGDSQPQHF; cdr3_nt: TGTGCCAGCAGTGATAGGGGAGACAGTCAGCCCCAGCATTTT
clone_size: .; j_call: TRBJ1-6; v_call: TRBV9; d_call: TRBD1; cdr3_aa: CASSTRQGRGSPLHF; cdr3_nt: TGTGCCAGCAGCACCCGACAGGGAAGGGGGTCACCCCTCCACTTT
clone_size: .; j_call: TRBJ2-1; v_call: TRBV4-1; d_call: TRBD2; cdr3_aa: CASSQDTSGGASEQFF; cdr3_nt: TGTGCCAGCAGTCAAGATACTAGCGGTGGGGCGAGTGAGCAGTTCTTC
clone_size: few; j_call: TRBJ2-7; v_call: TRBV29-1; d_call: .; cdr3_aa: CSAKSPRYEQYF; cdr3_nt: TGCAGCGCGAAGTCCCCGAGGTACGAGCAGTACTTC
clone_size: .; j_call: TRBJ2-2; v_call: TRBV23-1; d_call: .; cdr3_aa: CASSHPRSFWPRIKVAGELFF; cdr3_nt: TGCGCCAGCAGTCACCCTCGTTCTTTTTGGCCCCGGATTAAGGTCGCCGGGGAGCTGTTTTTT
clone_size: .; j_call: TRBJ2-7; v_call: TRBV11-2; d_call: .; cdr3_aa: CASSLAGVRGRAGEQYF; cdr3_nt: TGTGCCAGCAGCTTAGCTGGGGTTAGGGGGAGGGCCGGCGAGCAGTACTTC
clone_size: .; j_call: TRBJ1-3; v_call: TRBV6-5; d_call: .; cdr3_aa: CAALGRDNSGNTIYF; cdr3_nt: TGTGCCGCCTTGGGGCGCGACAACTCTGGAAACACCATATATTTT
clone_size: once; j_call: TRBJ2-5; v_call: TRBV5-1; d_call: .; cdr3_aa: CASSVQGGETQYF; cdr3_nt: TGCGCCAGCAGCGTGCAGGGGGGAGAGACCCAGTACTTC
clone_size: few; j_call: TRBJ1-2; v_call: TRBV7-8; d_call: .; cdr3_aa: CASSLASGGGYGYTF; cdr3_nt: TGTGCCAGCAGCTTAGCAAGCGGAGGGGGCTATGGCTACACCTTC
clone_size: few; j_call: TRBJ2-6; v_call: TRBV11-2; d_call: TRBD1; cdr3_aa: CASSLGRGPGANVLTF; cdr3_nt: TGTGCCAGCAGCTTAGGCAGGGGGCCTGGGGCCAACGTCCTGACTTTC